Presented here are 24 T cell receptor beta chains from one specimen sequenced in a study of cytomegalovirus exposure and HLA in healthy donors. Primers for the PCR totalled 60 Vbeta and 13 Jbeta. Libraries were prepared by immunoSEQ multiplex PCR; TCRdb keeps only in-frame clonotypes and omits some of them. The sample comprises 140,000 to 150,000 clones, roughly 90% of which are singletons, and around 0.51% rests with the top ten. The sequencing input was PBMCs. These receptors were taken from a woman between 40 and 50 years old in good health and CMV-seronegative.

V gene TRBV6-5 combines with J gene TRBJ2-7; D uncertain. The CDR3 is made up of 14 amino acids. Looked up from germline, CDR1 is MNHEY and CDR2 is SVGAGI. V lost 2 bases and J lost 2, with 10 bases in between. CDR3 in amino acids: CASSYSFPTYEQYF. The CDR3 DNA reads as TGTGCCAGCAGTTACAGCTTTCCAACCTACGAGCAGTACTTC.

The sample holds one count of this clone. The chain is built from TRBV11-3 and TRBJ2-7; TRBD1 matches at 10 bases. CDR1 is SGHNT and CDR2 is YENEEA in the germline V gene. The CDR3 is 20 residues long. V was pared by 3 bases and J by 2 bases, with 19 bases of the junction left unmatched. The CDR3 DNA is TGTGCCAGCAGCTTTAACCCGGGACAGGGGTCCTGGCTACACGCCTACGAGCAGTACTTC. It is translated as CASSFNPGQGSWLHAYEQYF.

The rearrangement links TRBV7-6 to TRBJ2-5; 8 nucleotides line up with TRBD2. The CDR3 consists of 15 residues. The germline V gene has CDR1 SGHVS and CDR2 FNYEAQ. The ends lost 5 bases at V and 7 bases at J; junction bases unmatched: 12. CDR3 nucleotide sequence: TGTGCCAGCAGCGTCGGGGGGGGAGAGTTGGGGACCCAGTACTTC. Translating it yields CASSVGGGELGTQYF.

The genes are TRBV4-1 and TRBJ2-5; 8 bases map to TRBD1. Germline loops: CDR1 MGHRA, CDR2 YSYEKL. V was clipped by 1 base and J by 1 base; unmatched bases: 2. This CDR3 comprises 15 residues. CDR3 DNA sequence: TGCGCCAGCAGCCAAGGGGACAGGACCCAAGAGACCCAGTACTTC. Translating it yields CASSQGDRTQETQYF.

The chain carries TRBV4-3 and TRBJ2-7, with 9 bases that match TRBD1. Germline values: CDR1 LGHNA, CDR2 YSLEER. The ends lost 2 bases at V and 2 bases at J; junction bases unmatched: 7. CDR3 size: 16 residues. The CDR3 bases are TGCGCCAGCAGCCAACCTGGGACAGGGAGAACCTACGAGCAGTACTTC. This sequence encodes CASSQPGTGRTYEQYF.

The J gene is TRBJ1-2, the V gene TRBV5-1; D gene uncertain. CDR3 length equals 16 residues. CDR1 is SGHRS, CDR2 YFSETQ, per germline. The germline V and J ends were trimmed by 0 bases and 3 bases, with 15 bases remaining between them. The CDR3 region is CASSLAGAGIDYGYTF. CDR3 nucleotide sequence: TGCGCCAGCAGCTTGGCCGGTGCAGGTATTGACTATGGCTACACCTTC.

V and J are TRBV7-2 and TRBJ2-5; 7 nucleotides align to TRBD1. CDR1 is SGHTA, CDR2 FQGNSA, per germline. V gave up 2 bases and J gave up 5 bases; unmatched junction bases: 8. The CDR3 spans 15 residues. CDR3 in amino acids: CASSLLVGRGETQYF. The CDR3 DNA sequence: TGTGCCAGCAGCTTACTGGTGGGCAGGGGGGAGACCCAGTACTTC.

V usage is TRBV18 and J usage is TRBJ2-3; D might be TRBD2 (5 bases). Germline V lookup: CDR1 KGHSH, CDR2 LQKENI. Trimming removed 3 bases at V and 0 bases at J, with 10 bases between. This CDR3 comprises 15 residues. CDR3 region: CASSPAGVSTDTQYF. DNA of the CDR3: TGTGCCAGCTCACCGGCGGGTGTTAGCACAGATACGCAGTATTTT. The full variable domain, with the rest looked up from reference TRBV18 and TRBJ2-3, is NAGVMQNPRHLVRRRGQEARLRCSPMKGHSHVYWYRQLPEEGLKFMVYLQKENIIDESGMPKERFSAEFPKEGPSILRIQQVVRGDSAAYFCASSPAGVSTDTQYFGPGTRLTVL.

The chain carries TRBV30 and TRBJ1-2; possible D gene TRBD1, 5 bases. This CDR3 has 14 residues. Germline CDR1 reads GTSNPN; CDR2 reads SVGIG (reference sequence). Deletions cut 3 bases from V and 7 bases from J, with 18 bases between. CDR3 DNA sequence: TGTGCCTGGAGCTTAGGAGGGGTAGGCCTTGGCTACACCTTC. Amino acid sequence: CAWSLGGVGLGYTF.

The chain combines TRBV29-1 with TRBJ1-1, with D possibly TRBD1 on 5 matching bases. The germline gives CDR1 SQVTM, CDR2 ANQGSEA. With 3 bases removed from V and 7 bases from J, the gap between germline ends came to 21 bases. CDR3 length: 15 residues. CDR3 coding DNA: TGCAGCGTTGAGGAGGGGACCGGCATTTGGTATGAAGCTTTCTTT. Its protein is CSVEEGTGIWYEAFF.

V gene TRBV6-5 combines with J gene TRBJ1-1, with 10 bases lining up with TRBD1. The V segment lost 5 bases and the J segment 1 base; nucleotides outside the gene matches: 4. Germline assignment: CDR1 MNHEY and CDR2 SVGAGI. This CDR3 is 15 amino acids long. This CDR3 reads CASSPRQGANTEAFF. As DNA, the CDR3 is TGTGCCAGCAGTCCAAGACAGGGGGCGAACACTGAAGCTTTCTTT.

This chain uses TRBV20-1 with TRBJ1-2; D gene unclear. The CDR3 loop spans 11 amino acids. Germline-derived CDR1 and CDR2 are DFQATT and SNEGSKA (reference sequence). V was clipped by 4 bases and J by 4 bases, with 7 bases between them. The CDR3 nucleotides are TGCAGTGCTATCGGGAGCTATGGCTACACCTTC. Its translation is CSAIGSYGYTF.

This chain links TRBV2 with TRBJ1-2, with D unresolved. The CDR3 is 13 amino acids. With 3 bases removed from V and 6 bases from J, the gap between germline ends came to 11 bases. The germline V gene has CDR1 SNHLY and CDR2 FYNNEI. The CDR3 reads CASSDRPVDGYTF. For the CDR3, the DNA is TGTGCCAGCAGTGACAGGCCCGTCGATGGCTACACCTTC.

CDR3 amino acids: CATRVGEEETQYF. CDR3 in DNA: TGTGCCACCAGAGTGGGGGAGGAGGAGACCCAGTACTTC. This rearrangement joins TRBV2 to TRBJ2-5, with D possibly TRBD2 on 6 matching bases. The CDR3 length is 13 residues. Germline V gives CDR1 SNHLY, CDR2 FYNNEI. Trimming took off 10 bases at V and 5 bases at J, with 17 bases between the two ends.

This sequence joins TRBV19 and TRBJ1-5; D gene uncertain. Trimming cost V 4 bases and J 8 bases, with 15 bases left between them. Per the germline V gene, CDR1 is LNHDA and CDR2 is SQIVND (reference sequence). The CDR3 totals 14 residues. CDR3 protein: CASSNPGLPEPQHF. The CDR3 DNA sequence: TGTGCCAGTAGTAATCCCGGACTTCCGGAGCCCCAGCATTTT.

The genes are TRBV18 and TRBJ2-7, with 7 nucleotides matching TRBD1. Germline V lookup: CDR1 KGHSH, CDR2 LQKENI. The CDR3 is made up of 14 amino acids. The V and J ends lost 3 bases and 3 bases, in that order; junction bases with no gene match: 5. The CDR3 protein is CASSPGDRDYEQYF. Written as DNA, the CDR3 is TGTGCCAGCTCACCCGGGGACAGAGACTACGAGCAGTACTTC.

The CDR3 spells CASSLVDYRTDTQYF. CDR3 DNA: TGTGCCAGCAGTTTAGTTGACTACCGCACAGATACGCAGTATTTT. The V gene is TRBV28, the J gene TRBJ2-3, with D perhaps matching TRBD2 (5 bases). CDR3 size: 15 residues. Trimming pared 2 bases from V and 1 base from J, leaving 10 bases between. Per germline, CDR1 MDHEN and CDR2 SYDVKM.

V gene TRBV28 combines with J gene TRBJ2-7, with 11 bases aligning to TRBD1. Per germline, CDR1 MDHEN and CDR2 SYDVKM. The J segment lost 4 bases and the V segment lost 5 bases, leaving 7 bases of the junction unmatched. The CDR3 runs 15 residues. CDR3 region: CASSRPGQGGYEQYF. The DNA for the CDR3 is TGTGCCAGCAGTCGCCCGGGACAGGGGGGGTACGAGCAGTACTTC.

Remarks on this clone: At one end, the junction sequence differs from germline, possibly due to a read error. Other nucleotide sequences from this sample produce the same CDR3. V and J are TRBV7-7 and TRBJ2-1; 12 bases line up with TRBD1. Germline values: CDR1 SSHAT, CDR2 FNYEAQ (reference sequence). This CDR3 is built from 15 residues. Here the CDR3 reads CASSWGQGAGNEQFF. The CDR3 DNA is TGTGCTAGCAGCTGGGGACAGGGGGCGGGTAATGAGCAGTTCTTC.

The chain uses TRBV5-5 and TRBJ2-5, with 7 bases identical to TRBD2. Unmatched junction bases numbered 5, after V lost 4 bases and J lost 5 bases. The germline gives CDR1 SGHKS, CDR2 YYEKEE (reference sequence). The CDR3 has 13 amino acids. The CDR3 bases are TGTGCCAGCAGCCGCGGGAGTGGGGAGACCCAGTACTTC. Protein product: CASSRGSGETQYF.

CDR3 bases: TGTGCCAGCGGGAGGGGGACAGGGAGAGAAGAAAAACTGTTTTTT. Encoded protein: CASGRGTGREEKLFF. The chain is built from TRBV6-5 and TRBJ1-4; 9 bases map to TRBD1. Per the germline V gene, CDR1 is MNHEY and CDR2 is SVGAGI. V lost 8 bases to trimming and J lost 8 bases; unmatched junction nucleotides: 12. This CDR3 has 15 residues.

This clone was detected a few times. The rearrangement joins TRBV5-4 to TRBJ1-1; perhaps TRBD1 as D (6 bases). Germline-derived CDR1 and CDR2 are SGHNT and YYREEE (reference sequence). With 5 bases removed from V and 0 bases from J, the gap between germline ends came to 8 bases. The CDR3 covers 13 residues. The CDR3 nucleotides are TGTGCCAGCAGACAGGGATTGAACACTGAAGCTTTCTTT. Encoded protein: CASRQGLNTEAFF.

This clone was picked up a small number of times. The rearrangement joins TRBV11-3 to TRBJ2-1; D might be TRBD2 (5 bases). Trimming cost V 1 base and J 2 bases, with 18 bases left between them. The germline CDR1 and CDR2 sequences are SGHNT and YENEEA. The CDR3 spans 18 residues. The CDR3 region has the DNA TGTGCCAGCAGCTTAGTTGTTAGCGCGGAATACACCTACAATGAGCAGTTCTTC. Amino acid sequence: CASSLVVSAEYTYNEQFF.

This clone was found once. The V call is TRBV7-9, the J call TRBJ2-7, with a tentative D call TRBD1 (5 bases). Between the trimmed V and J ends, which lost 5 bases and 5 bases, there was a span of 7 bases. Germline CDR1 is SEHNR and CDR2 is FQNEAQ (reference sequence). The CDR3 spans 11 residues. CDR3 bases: TGTGCCAGCAGCAGGGGTGACGAGCAGTACTTC. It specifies CASSRGDEQYF.